This TCR beta chain came from a study of blood T cell repertoires in COVID-19. Study at large: T cells, B-cell-depleted T cells, or PBMCs supplied cDNA or gDNA.

Methods used by the authors: Amplifying reference gene primers gave estimates of nucleated cell counts. The repertoire was sequenced with immunoSEQ multiplex PCR; TCRdb's copy has only in-frame clones and lacks some. The V and J calls and the clone size are those of that table, but D and trimming were determined from the DNA. The sample shows 300,000 or so clones, around nine tenths of them seen only once. The V and J ends lost 6 bases and 5 bases respectively, with 14 bases between them. The germline V gene has CDR1 LNHDA and CDR2 SQIVND (reference sequence). The CDR3 is made up of 15 amino acids. Participants' reported clinical history set cohort assignment. Exposed participants encountered a COVID-19 case during the 2 weeks preceding study entry.

This TCR derives from a woman aged 50 to 60 who had been exposed to COVID-19. Material for sequencing was PBMCs or T cells enriched from blood (not recorded which). The rearrangement joins TRBV19 to TRBJ1-6; weak D call: TRBD1 (6 bases). CDR3 in DNA: TGTGCCAGTAGCATACAGGGTGGGAATAATTCACCCCTCCACTTT. This encodes CASSIQGGNNSPLHF.